These T cell receptor beta chains were read from a single sample in a study of blood T cell repertoires in COVID-19. TCRdb's table, derived via immunoSEQ multiplex PCR, lists solely in-frame clones and lacks some. The sample contains about 110,000 clones, roughly 84% of which appear only once. Specimen: peripheral blood. The receptors come from a human donor in a cohort sampled during active COVID-19. The CDR3 runs from the conserved cysteine through the conserved F or W. Fields, in order: clone size, J gene, V gene, D gene, CDR3 protein, CDR3 DNA. The D gene is left open where the match is weak. The size of a clone is reported for some rows only, either as once, few or many, or as a class for expanded clones.

size: NA
J: TRBJ1-1
V: TRBV7-2
D: NA
CDR3: CASRPPGLLNTEAFF
DNA: TGTGCCAGCAGGCCACCAGGACTCCTGAACACTGAAGCTTTCTTT

size: few
J: TRBJ1-1
V: TRBV27
D: NA
CDR3: CASRQGSMNTEAFF
DNA: TGTGCCAGCAGACAGGGCTCCATGAACACTGAAGCTTTCTTT

size: NA
J: TRBJ2-7
V: TRBV27
D: NA
CDR3: CASSLGQSYEQYF
DNA: TGTGCCAGCAGTTTAGGACAGTCCTACGAGCAGTACTTC

size: NA
J: TRBJ2-5
V: TRBV6-5
D: TRBD2
CDR3: CASREGGPAETQYF
DNA: TGTGCCAGCAGGGAGGGAGGGCCGGCGGAGACCCAGTACTTC

size: NA
J: TRBJ1-2
V: TRBV5-4
D: NA
CDR3: CASTSSRTNYGYTF
DNA: TGTGCCAGCACCTCGAGCAGGACTAACTATGGCTACACCTTC

size: NA
J: TRBJ2-7
V: TRBV28
D: TRBD2
CDR3: CASSLIAGGTYEQYF
DNA: TGTGCCAGCAGTTTGATAGCGGGAGGGACCTACGAGCAGTACTTC

size: NA
J: TRBJ1-1
V: TRBV3-1/TRBV3-2
D: NA
CDR3: CASSQVDSGVWGF
DNA: TGTGCCAGCAGCCAAGTAGACAGTGGCGTTTGGGGCTTT

size: NA
J: TRBJ2-7
V: TRBV19
D: NA
CDR3: CASSRAAGSYEQYF
DNA: TGTGCCAGTAGTAGAGCGGCGGGCTCCTACGAGCAGTACTTC

size: NA
J: TRBJ2-3
V: TRBV2
D: NA
CDR3: CASRDNTDTQYF
DNA: TGTGCCAGCAGGGACAACACAGATACGCAGTATTTT

size: NA
J: TRBJ2-2
V: TRBV24-1
D: TRBD1
CDR3: CATKEGQGNTGELFF
DNA: TGTGCCACCAAGGAGGGACAGGGGAACACCGGGGAGCTGTTTTTT

size: NA
J: TRBJ2-1
V: TRBV12-3/TRBV12-4
D: TRBD2
CDR3: CASSSRGRTSRFF
DNA: TGTGCCAGCAGTTCCCGGGGACGGACTAGTAGGTTCTTC

size: NA
J: TRBJ1-5
V: TRBV29-1
D: TRBD1
CDR3: CSVLTGEVQPQHF
DNA: TGCAGCGTTCTCACAGGGGAAGTTCAGCCCCAGCATTTT

size: once
J: TRBJ2-7
V: TRBV28
D: NA
CDR3: CASSTADRIPTYEQYF
DNA: TGTGCCAGCAGTACCGCTGACAGAATACCTACCTACGAGCAGTACTTC

size: NA
J: TRBJ1-1
V: TRBV5-1
D: TRBD1
CDR3: CASSPGQGAMDTEAFF
DNA: TGCGCCAGCAGCCCGGGACAGGGGGCGATGGACACTGAAGCTTTCTTT

size: few
J: TRBJ2-1
V: TRBV11-3
D: TRBD1
CDR3: CASSVRQGGYNEQFF
DNA: TGTGCCAGCAGCGTGCGACAGGGGGGTTACAATGAGCAGTTCTTC

size: NA
J: TRBJ2-1
V: TRBV28
D: NA
CDR3: CASSFLGTYYNEQFF
DNA: TGTGCCAGCAGTTTTCTGGGGACTTACTACAATGAGCAGTTCTTC

size: NA
J: TRBJ2-7
V: TRBV5-1
D: TRBD2
CDR3: CASSGGTSDSYEQYF
DNA: TGCGCCAGCAGCGGGGGGACTAGCGACTCCTACGAGCAGTACTTC

size: NA
J: TRBJ1-5
V: TRBV12-3/TRBV12-4
D: NA
CDR3: CASSFPGNQPQHF
DNA: TGTGCCAGCAGTTTCCCAGGCAATCAGCCCCAGCATTTT

size: once
J: TRBJ2-3
V: TRBV4-3
D: TRBD2
CDR3: CASSVSGRKDTQYF
DNA: TGCGCCAGCAGTGTAAGCGGGAGGAAAGATACGCAGTATTTT

size: NA
J: TRBJ2-7
V: TRBV7-2
D: NA
CDR3: CASSLERAHYEQYF
DNA: TGTGCCAGCAGCCTCGAGAGGGCCCACTACGAGCAGTACTTC

size: NA
J: TRBJ2-6
V: TRBV3-1/TRBV3-2
D: TRBD1
CDR3: CASSQGQGRTGANVLTF
DNA: TGTGCCAGCAGCCAGGGACAGGGCAGGACTGGGGCCAACGTCCTGACTTTC

size: NA
J: TRBJ2-4
V: TRBV6-5
D: TRBD1
CDR3: CASSSYSVTGSDIQYF
DNA: TGTGCCAGCAGTTCGTACTCCGTGACAGGGAGTGACATTCAGTACTTC

size: NA
J: TRBJ2-2
V: TRBV14
D: TRBD2
CDR3: CASSQLTSSTGELFF
DNA: TGTGCCAGCAGCCAGTTGACTAGCTCCACCGGGGAACTGTTTTTT

size: once
J: TRBJ1-4
V: TRBV19
D: NA
CDR3: CASSISVANEKLFF
DNA: TGTGCCAGTAGTATATCGGTGGCTAATGAAAAACTGTTTTTT

size: NA
J: TRBJ1-4
V: TRBV18
D: NA
CDR3: CASSPSWAQSEKLFF
DNA: TGTGCCAGCTCACCTTCATGGGCGCAGAGTGAAAAACTGTTTTTT

size: NA
J: TRBJ1-4
V: TRBV18
D: TRBD1
CDR3: CASSTGTGREKLFF
DNA: TGTGCCAGCTCAACCGGGACAGGGCGTGAAAAACTGTTTTTT

size: NA
J: TRBJ2-2
V: TRBV7-6
D: TRBD1
CDR3: CASSLQGAGTGELFF
DNA: TGTGCCAGCAGCTTACAGGGGGCTGGGACCGGGGAGCTGTTTTTT

size: NA
J: TRBJ1-1
V: TRBV3-1/TRBV3-2
D: NA
CDR3: CASSPGWENTEAFF
DNA: TGTGCCAGCAGCCCGGGATGGGAGAACACTGAAGCTTTCTTT

size: NA
J: TRBJ1-1
V: TRBV9
D: NA
CDR3: CASSVLGEGSTEAFF
DNA: TGTGCCAGCAGCGTCCTAGGGGAAGGTAGCACTGAAGCTTTCTTT

size: NA
J: TRBJ2-7
V: TRBV3-1/TRBV3-2
D: NA
CDR3: CASSQDGTPSYEQYF
DNA: TGTGCCAGCAGCCAAGATGGGACACCTTCCTACGAGCAGTACTTC

size: NA
J: TRBJ1-5
V: TRBV27
D: NA
CDR3: CASSLYGEGGNQPQHF
DNA: TGTGCCAGCAGTTTATACGGGGAAGGCGGCAATCAGCCCCAGCATTTT

size: NA
J: TRBJ2-7
V: TRBV7-2
D: TRBD1
CDR3: CASSWDSQKQYF
DNA: TGTGCCAGCAGCTGGGACAGTCAAAAGCAGTACTTC

size: NA
J: TRBJ2-3
V: TRBV19
D: TRBD2
CDR3: CASSRQEGLAGDTQYF
DNA: TGTGCCAGTAGCCGCCAGGAGGGACTAGCAGGTGATACGCAGTATTTT

size: few
J: TRBJ2-7
V: TRBV3-1/TRBV3-2
D: NA
CDR3: CASSPGVTVYEQYF
DNA: TGTGCCAGCAGCCCGGGAGTTACTGTCTACGAGCAGTACTTC

size: NA
J: TRBJ2-1
V: TRBV3-1/TRBV3-2
D: NA
CDR3: CASSLPTGSNEQFF
DNA: TGTGCCAGCAGCCTACCTACAGGAAGCAATGAGCAGTTCTTC

size: NA
J: TRBJ2-1
V: TRBV30
D: NA
CDR3: CAWNSYVANSYNEQFF
DNA: TGTGCCTGGAACTCTTATGTTGCTAACTCCTACAATGAGCAGTTCTTC

size: NA
J: TRBJ2-2
V: TRBV19
D: NA
CDR3: CASSMELGQGNTGELFF
DNA: TGTGCCAGTAGTATGGAGTTGGGTCAGGGTAACACCGGGGAGCTGTTTTTT

size: NA
J: TRBJ2-7
V: TRBV19
D: TRBD1
CDR3: CASTKRQGLDYEQYF
DNA: TGTGCCAGTACCAAGCGACAGGGGTTAGATTACGAGCAGTACTTC

size: NA
J: TRBJ2-5
V: TRBV6-5
D: TRBD1
CDR3: CASSGGTGGLETQYF
DNA: TGTGCCAGCAGCGGTGGGACAGGGGGCCTAGAGACCCAGTACTTC

size: NA
J: TRBJ2-1
V: TRBV10-1
D: TRBD1
CDR3: CASSEPPRTGDSYNEQFF
DNA: TGCGCCAGCAGTGAGCCCCCAAGGACAGGGGACTCCTACAATGAGCAGTTCTTC

size: NA
J: TRBJ2-7
V: TRBV6-1
D: TRBD1
CDR3: CASSEYGTVSYEQYF
DNA: TGTGCCAGCAGTGAATATGGGACAGTGTCCTACGAGCAGTACTTC

size: NA
J: TRBJ1-3
V: TRBV3-1/TRBV3-2
D: NA
CDR3: CASRPTGISGNTIYF
DNA: TGTGCCAGCAGGCCGACAGGTATCTCTGGAAACACCATATATTTT

size: NA
J: TRBJ2-1
V: TRBV7-8
D: NA
CDR3: CASSLEQGTAGNEQFF
DNA: TGTGCCAGCAGCTTGGAACAGGGCACGGCGGGCAATGAGCAGTTCTTC

size: NA
J: TRBJ1-1
V: TRBV7-8
D: NA
CDR3: CASSLVGGNTEAFF
DNA: TGTGCCAGCAGCTTAGTAGGGGGGAACACTGAAGCTTTCTTT

size: NA
J: TRBJ2-4
V: TRBV7-2
D: NA
CDR3: CASSLELVAKNIQYF
DNA: TGTGCCAGCAGCTTAGAACTTGTAGCCAAAAACATTCAGTACTTC

size: NA
J: TRBJ1-4
V: TRBV18
D: TRBD1
CDR3: CASSPTGQGNEKLFF
DNA: TGTGCCAGCTCACCCACCGGACAGGGTAATGAAAAACTGTTTTTT